Below are 11 T cell receptor beta chains sequenced from a single sample in a study of T cells in localized non-small cell lung cancer. Clones were sequenced by immunoSEQ multiplex PCR, and TCRdb holds only the in-frame ones, with some missing. The data hold about 33,000 clones, with more than 75% observed a single time. Here the sequenced sample was peripheral blood, taken before any cancer treatment. All receptors come from a male donor aged 60 or over with stage III lung adenocarcinoma.

This chain uses TRBV19 with TRBJ2-1; D is undetermined. The CDR3 runs 13 residues. V was pared by 1 base and J by 3 bases, with 4 bases between. Germline CDR1 is LNHDA and CDR2 is SQIVND (reference sequence). The CDR3 spells CASSIAIYNEQFF. CDR3 bases: TGTGCCAGTAGTATAGCTATCTACAATGAGCAGTTCTTC.

The gene calls are TRBV4-1 and TRBJ2-1; D perhaps matches TRBD2 (7 bases). Trimming took 1 base from V and 8 from J, leaving 21 bases between them. CDR1 MGHRA and CDR2 YSYEKL come from the germline V gene. The CDR3 has 17 amino acids. The CDR3 nucleotides are TGCGCCAGCAGCCAAGGCCTAAAGGGGGGGAGGTCAGATGAGCAGTTCTTC. Translated: CASSQGLKGGRSDEQFF.

The rearrangement uses TRBV2 and TRBJ1-4; tentative D call: TRBD1 (6 bases). The ends were cut back, 6 bases at V and 5 bases at J, with 16 bases in the middle. This CDR3 has 15 amino acids. Germline V gives CDR1 SNHLY, CDR2 FYNNEI. The CDR3 here is CASRLNPGQNEKLFF. CDR3 DNA sequence: TGTGCCAGCAGACTAAATCCGGGACAAAATGAAAAACTGTTTTTT.

V is TRBV2 and J is TRBJ2-2; 8 bases fit TRBD1. This CDR3 is built from 15 residues. CDR1 and CDR2 (germline): SNHLY, FYNNEI. The J segment lost 7 bases and the V segment lost 6 bases, leaving 10 bases of the junction unmatched. DNA of the CDR3: TGTGCCAGCAGAGACGACAGGGGAAGAGTCGGGGAGCTGTTTTTT. Its translation: CASRDDRGRVGELFF.

The genes are TRBV7-2 and TRBJ1-2; no clear D. The V end lost 1 base, the J end lost 8 bases, and 11 bases lay between the germline ends. CDR3 length equals 13 residues. Germline V lookup: CDR1 SGHTA, CDR2 FQGNSA. Here the CDR3 reads CASSLGQANGYTF. The CDR3 DNA reads TGTGCCAGCAGCTTAGGGCAGGCAAACGGCTACACCTTC. Using reference TRBV7-2 and TRBJ1-2 for the parts outside the CDR3, the full variable domain is GAGVSQSPSNKVTEKGKDVELRCDPISGHTALYWYRQSLGQGLEFLIYFQGNSAPDKSGLPSDRFSAERTGGSVSTLTIQRTQQEDSAVYLCASSLGQANGYTFGSGTRLTVV.

This sequence joins TRBV6-5 and TRBJ2-3; 7 bases are shared with TRBD1. This CDR3 has 14 amino acids. With V trimmed by 6 bases and J by 2 bases, 5 bases remained unmatched. CDR1 is MNHEY and CDR2 is SVGAGI in the germline V gene. The CDR3: CASRSGTATDTQYF. CDR3 nucleotide sequence: TGTGCCAGCAGATCCGGGACAGCCACAGATACGCAGTATTTT.

This chain joins TRBV7-3 and TRBJ2-1, with 10 positions matching TRBD2. The ends lost 1 base at V and 7 bases at J; junction bases unmatched: 4. Germline V CDR1 and CDR2: SGHTA, FQGTGA. CDR3 length: 15 residues. The CDR3 nucleotides are TGTGCCAGCAGCTTAATGACTAGCGGGCTGAATGAGCAGTTCTTC. It yields the protein CASSLMTSGLNEQFF.

This chain connects TRBV11-2 to TRBJ2-2; D gene uncertain. CDR3 length: 13 residues. The germline V and J ends were trimmed by 5 bases and 2 bases, with 6 bases remaining between them. Germline CDR1 reads SGHAT; CDR2 reads FQNNGV. CDR3 bases: TGTGCCAGCAGCACCTATAACACCGGGGAGCTGTTTTTT. Protein: CASSTYNTGELFF. The whole variable domain, remainder taken from reference TRBV11-2 and TRBJ2-2, is EAGVAQSPRYKIIEKRQSVAFWCNPISGHATLYWYQQILGQGPKLLIQFQNNGVVDDSQLPKDRFSAERLKGVDSTLKIQPAKLEDSAVYLCASSTYNTGELFFGEGSRLTVL.

This sequence joins TRBV30 and TRBJ1-5, with TRBD1 matching over 8 bases. In germline, CDR1 is GTSNPN, CDR2 SVGIG (reference sequence). J lost 2 bases, V lost 5 bases, and 2 bases had no gene match. The CDR3 consists of 13 residues. The CDR3 DNA follows: TGTGCCTGGGACAGGGGTGGCAATCAGCCCCAGCATTTT. Translation gives CAWDRGGNQPQHF.

The V call is TRBV5-8, the J call TRBJ1-4; TRBD1 is a possible D gene (6 bases). Germline values: CDR1 SGHTS, CDR2 YDEGEE. The CDR3 length is 18 residues. The V end lost 0 bases, the J end lost 0 bases, and 15 bases lay between the germline ends. The CDR3 here is CASSLGSGAFATNEKLFF. CDR3 coding DNA: TGTGCCAGCAGCTTGGGTTCAGGGGCATTTGCAACTAATGAAAAACTGTTTTTT.

The genes are TRBV7-9 and TRBJ1-1; D is possibly TRBD1 (5 bases). V dropped 0 bases and J dropped 3 bases, with 11 bases sitting between them. Germline values: CDR1 SEHNR, CDR2 FQNEAQ (reference sequence). The CDR3 covers 15 residues. The CDR3 coding sequence is TGTGCCAGCAGCTTAGCGGGGTCAGGGTACACTGAAGCTTTCTTT. It specifies CASSLAGSGYTEAFF.